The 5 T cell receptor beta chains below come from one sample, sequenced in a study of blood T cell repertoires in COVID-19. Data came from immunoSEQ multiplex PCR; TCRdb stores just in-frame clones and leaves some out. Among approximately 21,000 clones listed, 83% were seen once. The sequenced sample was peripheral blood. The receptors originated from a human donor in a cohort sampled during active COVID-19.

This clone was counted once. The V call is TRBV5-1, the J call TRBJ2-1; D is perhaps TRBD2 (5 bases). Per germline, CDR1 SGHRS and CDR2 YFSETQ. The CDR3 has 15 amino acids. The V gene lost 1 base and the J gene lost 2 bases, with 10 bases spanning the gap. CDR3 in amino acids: CASSLNGEPYNEQFF. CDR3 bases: TGCGCCAGCAGCTTGAACGGGGAACCCTACAATGAGCAGTTCTTC.

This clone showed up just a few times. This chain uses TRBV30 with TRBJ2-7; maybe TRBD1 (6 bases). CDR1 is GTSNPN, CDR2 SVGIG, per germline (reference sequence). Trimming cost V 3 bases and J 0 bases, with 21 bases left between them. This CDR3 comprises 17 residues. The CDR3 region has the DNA TGTGCCTGGAGGCACCGGAACCGGGACACCAGCTCCTACGAGCAGTACTTC. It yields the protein CAWRHRNRDTSSYEQYF.

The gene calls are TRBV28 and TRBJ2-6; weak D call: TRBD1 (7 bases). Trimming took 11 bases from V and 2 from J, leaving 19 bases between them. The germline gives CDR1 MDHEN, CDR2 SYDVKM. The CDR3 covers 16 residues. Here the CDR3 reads CAVVEEGAPGANVLTF. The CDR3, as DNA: TGTGCCGTAGTGGAGGAGGGGGCCCCTGGGGCCAACGTCCTGACTTTC.

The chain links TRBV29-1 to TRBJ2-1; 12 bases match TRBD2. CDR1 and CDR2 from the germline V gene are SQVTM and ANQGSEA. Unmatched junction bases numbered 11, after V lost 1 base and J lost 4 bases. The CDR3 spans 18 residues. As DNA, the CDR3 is TGCAGCGTTGAAGGTCGGCCTAGCGGGGGGGCCTTTTACAATGAGCAGTTCTTC. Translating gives CSVEGRPSGGAFYNEQFF.

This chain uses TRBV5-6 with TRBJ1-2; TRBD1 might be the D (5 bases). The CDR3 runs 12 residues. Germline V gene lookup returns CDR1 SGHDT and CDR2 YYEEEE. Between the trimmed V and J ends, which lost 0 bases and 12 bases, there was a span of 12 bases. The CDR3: CASSLGGDGDTF. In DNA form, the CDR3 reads TGTGCCAGCAGCTTGGGGGGCGACGGAGACACCTTC.